This TCR beta chain originates from a study of T cell responses to AZD1222 COVID-19 vaccine. Study-wide results and caveats: Only a handful of AZD1222 recipients, more than five in all, had baseline seropositivity.

V gave up 5 bases and J gave up 0 bases, with 16 bases separating them. Germline CDR1 reads MGHRA; CDR2 reads YSYEKL. CDR3 size: 16 residues. On this clone: Antigen specificity is unknown.

Sequencing used immunoSEQ multiplex PCR; TCRdb keeps in-frame clones, though not all of them. This sample has about 97,000 clones, with more than 85% found just once. The receptor comes from an adult in good health. Material: peripheral blood, obtained on day 0 of AZD1222 vaccination. The chain links TRBV4-1 to TRBJ1-1; D is possibly TRBD1 (6 bases). CDR3 sequence: CASSKGGTGMNTEAFF. The CDR3 bases are TGCGCCAGCAGCAAAGGGGGAACAGGTATGAACACTGAAGCTTTCTTT.